The present entry profiles one T cell receptor (beta chain) with its context. Authors' analysis steps: Using reference gene primer amplification, nucleated cell counts were estimated. Only in-frame clones appear in the TCRdb table, and some are missing; sequencing was by immunoSEQ multiplex PCR. V, J and clone size were drawn from that table, and D and trimming were deduced from the DNA. The data contain 130,000 to 150,000 clones, about four fifths of them seen just once; the ten biggest clones take up about 2.9%. V was clipped by 5 bases and J by 4 bases; unmatched bases: 9. Per germline, CDR1 SNHLY and CDR2 FYNNEI. This CDR3 spans 15 amino acids. The data were taken from a study of blood T cell repertoires in COVID-19. In the study overall: Acute and convalescent COVID-19 specimens originated in the United States, Italy and Spain. T cells, B-cell-depleted T cells, or PBMCs provided the cDNA or gDNA that served as material.

The receptor was isolated from a woman aged 80 or over with acute or convalescent COVID-19. Sequenced input: peripheral blood. The V call is TRBV2, the J call TRBJ1-1; 8 nucleotides align to TRBD1. CDR3 residues: CASSFGQGGFTEAFF. The CDR3 nucleotides read TGTGCCAGCAGTTTCGGACAGGGAGGTTTCACTGAAGCTTTCTTT.